This T cell receptor (beta chain) was captured by sequencing in a study of cytomegalovirus exposure and HLA in healthy donors. The study's findings and limits: Reported results showed that the classifier diagnosed cytomegalovirus status with high specificity and sensitivity.

This PCR relied on a set of 60 Vbeta primers and 13 Jbeta primers. TCRdb's table, derived via immunoSEQ multiplex PCR, lists solely in-frame clones and lacks some. The data contain under 200,000 clones, about 88% of them singletons. With respect to this clone: The antigen is not known.

The V and J ends lost 7 bases and 5 bases respectively, with 18 bases between them. Germline V lookup: CDR1 SQVTM, CDR2 ANQGSEA. The CDR3 is 14 residues long. The TCR sequence derives from a man aged 25-40 years in good health and CMV-seropositive. The genes are TRBV29-1 and TRBJ2-1, with D maybe TRBD1 (6 bases). The source material was PBMCs. The CDR3 reads CSDLTRGHHNEQFF. Here the CDR3 DNA reads TGCAGCGACCTAACTCGGGGACACCACAATGAGCAGTTCTTC.